These 18 T cell receptor beta chains were sequenced from one sample in a study of PD-L1 blockade in urothelial cancer. Time point meaning: pretreatment peripheral blood. Generated by immunoSEQ multiplex PCR, the TCRdb table keeps only in-frame clones and is missing some. Here the sample spans just under 50,000 clones, around four fifths being singletons. The input for sequencing was PBMCs, taken around atezolizumab (anti-PD-L1) treatment. Receptor source: a man in his sixties or seventies with urothelial cancer.

On this clone itself: The same CDR3 is also encoded by other DNA sequences in this sample. The chain recombines TRBV7-9 with TRBJ2-1, with TRBD2 matching 9 bases. The CDR3 is made up of 18 amino acids. Germline V lookup: CDR1 SEHNR, CDR2 FQNEAQ (reference sequence). Trimming cost V 1 base and J 0 bases; bases outside gene matches: 7. The CDR3 nucleotides are TGTGCCAGCAGCTTAGGTACTAGCGGGCGACGCTCCTACAATGAGCAGTTCTTC. This encodes CASSLGTSGRRSYNEQFF.

The V call is TRBV18, the J call TRBJ2-2; perhaps TRBD2 as D (6 bases). Between the trimmed V and J ends, which lost 3 bases and 0 bases, there was a span of 17 bases. The CDR3 extends over 18 amino acids. From germline, CDR1 is KGHSH and CDR2 LQKENI. In nucleotides, the CDR3 is TGTGCCAGCTCACCGCTTCTAGCGCTCGCCACGAACACCGGGGAGCTGTTTTTT. This gives the protein CASSPLLALATNTGELFF.

This chain joins TRBV28 and TRBJ2-7; possibly TRBD1 for D (5 bases). Trimming pared 5 bases from V and 2 bases from J, leaving 13 bases between. Germline V gene sequence: CDR1 MDHEN, CDR2 SYDVKM. The CDR3 sequence is 14 residues long. The CDR3 DNA reads as TGTGCCAGCAGTCCTTCAGGGTTACCCTACGAGCAGTACTTC. Its protein is CASSPSGLPYEQYF.

The rearrangement links TRBV5-6 to TRBJ1-3, with 8 positions matching TRBD1. Looked up from germline, CDR1 is SGHDT and CDR2 is YYEEEE. This CDR3 comprises 15 residues. Trimming cost V 4 bases and J 5 bases; bases outside gene matches: 8. The chain's CDR3 is CASSQIRQGRNTIYF. The CDR3 DNA reads TGTGCCAGCAGCCAAATAAGACAGGGGAGAAACACCATATATTTT.

The chain combines TRBV5-1 with TRBJ2-5; 10 positions match TRBD2. Germline-derived CDR1 and CDR2 are SGHRS and YFSETQ. CDR3 length equals 15 residues. Trimming took 4 bases from V and 3 from J; bases not matched to a gene: 6. The CDR3 nucleotides read TGCGCCAGCAGCGAAGCGGGAGGGGTAGAAGAGACCCAGTACTTC. It translates to CASSEAGGVEETQYF.

The chain employs TRBV9 and TRBJ1-2, with D unresolved. The germline gives CDR1 SGDLS, CDR2 YYNGEE. Trimming removed 1 base at V and 9 bases at J, with 10 bases between. The CDR3 is made up of 12 amino acids. In DNA, the CDR3 is TGTGCCAGCAGCGTAAGTGGGAGGAGCTACACCTTC. Amino acids: CASSVSGRSYTF.

The chain uses TRBV5-1 and TRBJ2-3, with TRBD2 as a possible D gene (7 bases). Germline V gives CDR1 SGHRS, CDR2 YFSETQ. This CDR3 comprises 15 residues. V lost 0 bases and J lost 6, with 14 bases in between. The CDR3 DNA reads TGCGCCAGCAGCTTGGAGGGGGGGCCTTGGGATACGCAGTATTTT. Its protein is CASSLEGGPWDTQYF. Filled out from reference TRBV5-1 and TRBJ2-3, the complete variable domain reads KAGVTQTPRYLIKTRGQQVTLSCSPISGHRSVSWYQQTPGQGLQFLFEYFSETQRNKGNFPGRFSGRQFSNSRSEMNVSTLELGDSALYLCASSLEGGPWDTQYFGPGTRLTVL.

V usage is TRBV5-6 and J usage is TRBJ1-2; 7 bases match TRBD1. The CDR3 contains 14 residues. Germline V gene lookup returns CDR1 SGHDT and CDR2 YYEEEE. The V and J ends lost 0 bases and 8 bases, in that order; junction bases with no gene match: 7. DNA of the CDR3: TGTGCCAGCAGCTTGGGGCAGGGGGTTGGCGGCTACACCTTC. Translating it yields CASSLGQGVGGYTF.

V is TRBV7-2 and J is TRBJ2-3; possibly TRBD2 for D (6 bases). V was trimmed by 1 base and J by 2 bases, leaving 10 bases between them. Per the germline V gene, CDR1 is SGHTA and CDR2 is FQGNSA. There are 15 residues in the CDR3. The CDR3 bases are TGTGCCAGCAGCTTAGGGGGAGGATTCACAGATACGCAGTATTTT. Protein product: CASSLGGGFTDTQYF.

This chain uses TRBV27 with TRBJ2-2, with TRBD2 matching 7 bases. V gave up 5 bases and J gave up 5 bases; unmatched junction bases: 17. Germline loops: CDR1 MNHEY, CDR2 SMNVEV (reference sequence). This CDR3 spans 18 amino acids. The CDR3 reads CASSRSGEQGARTGELFF. The CDR3 DNA follows: TGTGCCAGCAGTCGGAGCGGGGAGCAGGGCGCCAGGACCGGGGAGCTGTTTTTT.

This chain uses TRBV10-3 with TRBJ1-5; D is possibly TRBD1 (5 bases). This CDR3 region has 15 residues. Trimming cost V 4 bases and J 2 bases, with 12 bases left between them. Germline V gene data show CDR1 as ENHRY and CDR2 as SYGVKD. This chain's CDR3 is CAISVGGEGNQPQHF. The CDR3 DNA reads TGTGCCATCAGTGTGGGGGGGGAGGGCAATCAGCCCCAGCATTTT.

The rearrangement uses TRBV19 and TRBJ2-2; weak D call: TRBD1 (6 bases). This CDR3 has 15 amino acids. Germline V gene lookup returns CDR1 LNHDA and CDR2 SQIVND (reference sequence). V was cut by 7 bases and J by 1 base, with 13 bases left in between. The CDR3 loop is CASMGAGLNTGELFF. In DNA, the CDR3 is TGTGCCAGTATGGGGGCCGGATTGAACACCGGGGAGCTGTTTTTT.

This chain joins TRBV27 and TRBJ2-4, with 9 nucleotides matching TRBD1. The CDR3 runs to 14 residues. Germline CDR1 MNHEY, CDR2 SMNVEV (reference sequence). The V gene end was trimmed by 3 bases and the J gene end by 7 bases; junction bases not matched to a gene: 4. The CDR3 here is CASSLDRGGNIQYF. The DNA of the CDR3 is TGTGCCAGCAGTTTGGACAGGGGTGGGAACATTCAGTACTTC.

In its sample, this clone was seen once. J is TRBJ2-1 and V is TRBV5-1; no firm D call. V dropped 4 bases and J dropped 6 bases, with 8 bases sitting between them. This CDR3 has 12 residues. Germline lookup yields CDR1 SGHRS and CDR2 YFSETQ. The CDR3 DNA sequence: TGCGCCAGCAGCCGAGTTGGCAATGAGCAGTTCTTC. Translation gives CASSRVGNEQFF.

The genes are TRBV5-1 and TRBJ2-7; 13 nucleotides align to TRBD2. CDR1 is SGHRS, CDR2 YFSETQ, per germline. This CDR3 comprises 18 residues. Unmatched junction bases numbered 10, after V lost 4 bases and J lost 0 bases. The CDR3 DNA sequence: TGCGCCAGCAGCGTAACGGGGACTAGCGGGGCCAGCTCCTACGAGCAGTACTTC. This codes for CASSVTGTSGASSYEQYF. Complete variable domain (other parts from reference TRBV5-1 and TRBJ2-7): KAGVTQTPRYLIKTRGQQVTLSCSPISGHRSVSWYQQTPGQGLQFLFEYFSETQRNKGNFPGRFSGRQFSNSRSEMNVSTLELGDSALYLCASSVTGTSGASSYEQYFGPGTRLTVT.

The V call is TRBV5-4, the J call TRBJ2-3, with D tentatively TRBD1 (6 bases). Trimming took off 5 bases at V and 4 bases at J, with 20 bases between the two ends. Germline V gives CDR1 SGHNT, CDR2 YYREEE (reference sequence). The CDR3 runs to 16 residues. CDR3 DNA sequence: TGTGCCAGCAGTTTAAAAGTACAGGGACCCCCAGATACGCAGTATTTT. Translation gives CASSLKVQGPPDTQYF.

The chain links TRBV2 to TRBJ1-2; 8 positions match TRBD1. The V gene end was trimmed by 6 bases and the J gene end by 14 bases; junction bases not matched to a gene: 5. Looked up from germline, CDR1 is SNHLY and CDR2 is FYNNEI. CDR3 size: 10 residues. CDR3 nucleotide sequence: TGTGCCAGCAGGGACAGGGAAAATACCTTC. Residues: CASRDRENTF.

The gene calls are TRBV28 and TRBJ1-2; D perhaps matches TRBD1 (6 bases). From germline, CDR1 is MDHEN and CDR2 SYDVKM. This CDR3 spans 15 amino acids. V lost 5 bases to trimming and J lost 4 bases, with 17 bases between them. The CDR3: CASSTPGQGTYGYTF. The CDR3 DNA reads as TGTGCCAGCAGTACCCCGGGGCAGGGGACCTATGGCTACACCTTC.